These 4 T cell receptor beta chains came from one sample sequenced in a study of low-dose radiotherapy and immunotherapy resistance in tumors. Alpha- and beta-chain coverage of first-strand cDNA came from TRAV- and TRBV-specific primers. With a constant-region primer and a V-primer adapter, TCRs were subjected to around 18 PCR cycles of amplification. TCRdb re-derived calls from the reads in MiXCR, one entry per CDR3 protein. This sample carries about 11,000 distinct CDR3 sequences, around three fifths of them seen once, and the ten largest clones take 10% to 15%. These receptors were obtained from a human donor with advanced metastatic prostate, ovarian, gallbladder or colorectal cancer (not recorded which). This table probably holds off-target reads from a library built for another chain.

This clonotype was seen more than once but under ten times. The chain joins TRBV11-2 to TRBJ2-7; D is possibly TRBD1 or TRBD2 (6 bases each). V was trimmed by 4 bases and J by 3 bases, leaving 13 bases between them. Germline CDR1 is SGHAT and CDR2 is FQNNGV. The CDR3 is made up of 14 amino acids. Written as DNA, the CDR3 is TGTGCCAGCAGCTCCGTCGGGGGCGGCTACGAGCAGTACTTC. It codes for CASSSVGGGYEQYF. Full variable domain (outside the CDR3, taken from reference TRBV11-2 and TRBJ2-7): EAGVAQSPRYKIIEKRQSVAFWCNPISGHATLYWYQQILGQGPKLLIQFQNNGVVDDSQLPKDRFSAERLKGVDSTLKIQPAKLEDSAVYLCASSSVGGGYEQYFGPGTRLTVT.

The chain recombines TRBV7-9 with TRBJ1-2; TRBD1 aligns across 7 bases. Trimming removed 3 bases from V and 4 bases from J; junction bases left unmatched: 5. CDR1 is SEHNR, CDR2 FQNEAQ, per germline (reference sequence). The CDR3 sequence is 14 residues long. CDR3 sequence: CASSFTGVVYGYTF. In nucleotides, the CDR3 is TGTGCCAGCAGCTTTACAGGGGTTGTCTATGGCTACACCTTC. The variable domain in full, completed from reference TRBV7-9 and TRBJ1-2, reads DTGVSQNPRHKITKRGQNVTFRCDPISEHNRLYWYRQTLGQGPEFLTYFQNEAQLEKSRLLSDRFSAERPKGSFSTLEIQRTEQGDSAMYLCASSFTGVVYGYTFGSGTRLTVV.

The chain combines TRBV2 with TRBJ2-1; D assignment may be TRBD1 or TRBD2 (5 bases each). CDR1 SNHLY and CDR2 FYNNEI come from the germline V gene. The CDR3 contains 14 residues. V was shortened by 6 bases and J by 7 bases, with 16 bases between the two germline ends. DNA of the CDR3: TGTGCCAGCAGCCCCGCCCGGGGCCGGAATGAGCAGTTCTTC. Its translation: CASSPARGRNEQFF.

J is TRBJ2-7 and V is TRBV28; 9 nucleotides agree with TRBD1. J lost 4 bases, V lost 1 base, and 5 bases had no gene match. Per the germline V gene, CDR1 is MDHEN and CDR2 is SYDVKM. This CDR3 has 15 residues. CDR3 loop: CASSLSGQGLYEQYF. The DNA for the CDR3 is TGTGCCAGCAGTTTATCAGGACAGGGGCTGTACGAGCAGTACTTC.